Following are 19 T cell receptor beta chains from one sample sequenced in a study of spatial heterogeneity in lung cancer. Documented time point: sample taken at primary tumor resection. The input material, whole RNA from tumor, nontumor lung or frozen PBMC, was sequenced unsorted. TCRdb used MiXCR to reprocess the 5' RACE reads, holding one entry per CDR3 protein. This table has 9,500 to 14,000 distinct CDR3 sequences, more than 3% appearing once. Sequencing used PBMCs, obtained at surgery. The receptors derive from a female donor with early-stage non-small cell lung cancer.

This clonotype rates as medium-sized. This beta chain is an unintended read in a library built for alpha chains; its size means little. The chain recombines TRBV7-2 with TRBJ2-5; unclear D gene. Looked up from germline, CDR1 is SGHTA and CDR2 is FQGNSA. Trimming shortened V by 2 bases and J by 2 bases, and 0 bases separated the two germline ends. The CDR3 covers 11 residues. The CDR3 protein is CASSLQETQYF. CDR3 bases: TGTGCCAGCAGCTTACAAGAGACCCAGTACTTC.

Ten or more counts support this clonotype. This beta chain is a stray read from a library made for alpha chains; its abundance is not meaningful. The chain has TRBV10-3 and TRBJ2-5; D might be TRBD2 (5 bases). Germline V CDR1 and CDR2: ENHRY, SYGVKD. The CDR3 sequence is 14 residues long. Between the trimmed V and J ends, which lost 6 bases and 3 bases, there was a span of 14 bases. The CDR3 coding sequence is TGTGCCATCAGCGATTCGGGATCCAAAGAGACCCAGTACTTC. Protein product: CAISDSGSKETQYF.

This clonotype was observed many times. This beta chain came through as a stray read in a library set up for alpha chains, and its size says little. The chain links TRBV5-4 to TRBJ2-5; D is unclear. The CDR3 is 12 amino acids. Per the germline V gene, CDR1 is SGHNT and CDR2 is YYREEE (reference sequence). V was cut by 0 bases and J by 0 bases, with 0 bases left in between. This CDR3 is CASSLDQETQYF. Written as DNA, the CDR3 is TGTGCCAGCAGCTTGGACCAAGAGACCCAGTACTTC.

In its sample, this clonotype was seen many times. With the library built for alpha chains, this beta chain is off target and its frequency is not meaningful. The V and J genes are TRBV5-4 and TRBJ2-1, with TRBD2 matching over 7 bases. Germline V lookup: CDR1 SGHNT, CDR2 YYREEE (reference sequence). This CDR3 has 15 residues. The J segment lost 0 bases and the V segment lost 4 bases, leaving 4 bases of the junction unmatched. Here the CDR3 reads CASSPAGPSYNEQFF. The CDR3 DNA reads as TGTGCCAGCAGCCCAGCGGGGCCCTCCTACAATGAGCAGTTCTTC. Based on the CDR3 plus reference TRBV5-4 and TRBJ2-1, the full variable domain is ETGVTQSPTHLIKTRGQQVTLRCSSQSGHNTVSWYQQALGQGPQFIFQYYREEENGRGNFPPRFSGLQFPNYSSELNVNALELDDSALYLCASSPAGPSYNEQFFGPGTRLTVL.

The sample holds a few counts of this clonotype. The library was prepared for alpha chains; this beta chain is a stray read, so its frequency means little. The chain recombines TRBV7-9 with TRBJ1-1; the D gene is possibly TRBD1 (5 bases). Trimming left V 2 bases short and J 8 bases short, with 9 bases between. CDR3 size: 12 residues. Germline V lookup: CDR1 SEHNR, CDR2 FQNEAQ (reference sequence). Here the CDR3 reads CASSLRRGEAFF. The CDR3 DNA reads TGTGCCAGCAGCTTAAGAAGGGGAGAAGCTTTCTTT.

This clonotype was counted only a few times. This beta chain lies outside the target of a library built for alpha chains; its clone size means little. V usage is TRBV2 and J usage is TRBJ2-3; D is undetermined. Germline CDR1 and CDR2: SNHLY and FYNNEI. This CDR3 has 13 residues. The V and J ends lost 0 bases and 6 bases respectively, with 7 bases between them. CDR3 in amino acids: CASSEAEDDTQYF. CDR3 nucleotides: TGTGCCAGCAGTGAAGCTGAAGACGATACGCAGTATTTT.

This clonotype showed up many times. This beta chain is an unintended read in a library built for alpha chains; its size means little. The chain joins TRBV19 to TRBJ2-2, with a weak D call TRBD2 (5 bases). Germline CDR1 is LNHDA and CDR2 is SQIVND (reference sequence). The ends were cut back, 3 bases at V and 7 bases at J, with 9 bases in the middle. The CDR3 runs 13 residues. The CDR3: CASSIGVGGELFF. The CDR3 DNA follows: TGTGCCAGTAGTATCGGGGTGGGCGGGGAGCTGTTTTTT.

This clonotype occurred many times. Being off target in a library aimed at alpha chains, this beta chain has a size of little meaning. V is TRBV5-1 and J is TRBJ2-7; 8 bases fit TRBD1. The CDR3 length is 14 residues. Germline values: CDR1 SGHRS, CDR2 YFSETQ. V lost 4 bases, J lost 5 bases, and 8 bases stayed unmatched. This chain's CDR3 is CASSQGQGADEQYF. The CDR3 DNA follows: TGCGCCAGCAGCCAGGGCCAGGGGGCTGACGAGCAGTACTTC.

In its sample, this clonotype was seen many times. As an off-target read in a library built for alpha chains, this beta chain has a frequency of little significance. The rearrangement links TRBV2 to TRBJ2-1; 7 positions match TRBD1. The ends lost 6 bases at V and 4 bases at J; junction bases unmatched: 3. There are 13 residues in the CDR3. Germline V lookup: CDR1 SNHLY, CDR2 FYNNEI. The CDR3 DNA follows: TGTGCCAGCAGCCCGGGACAGTACAATGAGCAGTTCTTC. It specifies CASSPGQYNEQFF. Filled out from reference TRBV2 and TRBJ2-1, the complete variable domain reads EPEVTQTPSHQVTQMGQEVILRCVPISNHLYFYWYRQILGQKVEFLVSFYNNEISEKSEIFDDQFSVERPDGSNFTLKIRSTKLEDSAMYFCASSPGQYNEQFFGPGTRLTVL.

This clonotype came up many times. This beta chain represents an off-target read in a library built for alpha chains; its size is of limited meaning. In DNA, the CDR3 is TGCGCCAGCAGCCAAGGGACAGGGCTGGCTAATGAAAAACTGTTTTTT. Residues: CASSQGTGLANEKLFF. This sequence joins TRBV4-3 and TRBJ1-4; TRBD1 agrees at 8 bases. Per germline, CDR1 LGHNA and CDR2 YSLEER. The J segment lost 3 bases and the V segment lost 1 base, leaving 4 bases of the junction unmatched. CDR3 length equals 16 residues.

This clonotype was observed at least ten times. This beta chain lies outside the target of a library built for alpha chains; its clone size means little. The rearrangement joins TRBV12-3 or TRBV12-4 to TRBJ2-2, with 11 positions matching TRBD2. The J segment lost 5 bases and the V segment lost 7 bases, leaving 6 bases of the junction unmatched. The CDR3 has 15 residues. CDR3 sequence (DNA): TGTGCCAGCACCCTAGCGGGAGGCGGGACCGGGGAGCTGTTTTTT. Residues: CASTLAGGGTGELFF.

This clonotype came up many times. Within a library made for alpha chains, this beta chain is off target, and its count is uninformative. CDR3 residues: CSARDVLYNEQFF. The CDR3 coding sequence is TGCAGTGCTAGAGATGTCTTGTACAATGAGCAGTTCTTC. The rearrangement links TRBV20-1 to TRBJ2-1; D remains ambiguous. The germline gives CDR1 DFQATT, CDR2 SNEGSKA (reference sequence). This CDR3 is 13 amino acids long. Between the trimmed V and J ends, which lost 0 bases and 4 bases, there was a span of 7 bases.

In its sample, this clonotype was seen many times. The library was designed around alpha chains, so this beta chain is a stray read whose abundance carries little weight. The CDR3 loop is CASSLAWGSYNEQFF. The DNA of the CDR3 is TGTGCCAGCAGCTTGGCATGGGGGTCCTACAATGAGCAGTTCTTC. This rearrangement joins TRBV5-6 to TRBJ2-1; perhaps D is TRBD1 or TRBD2 (5 bases each). V dropped 0 bases and J dropped 1 base, with 8 bases sitting between them. Germline V gene sequence: CDR1 SGHDT, CDR2 YYEEEE. This CDR3 has 15 residues.

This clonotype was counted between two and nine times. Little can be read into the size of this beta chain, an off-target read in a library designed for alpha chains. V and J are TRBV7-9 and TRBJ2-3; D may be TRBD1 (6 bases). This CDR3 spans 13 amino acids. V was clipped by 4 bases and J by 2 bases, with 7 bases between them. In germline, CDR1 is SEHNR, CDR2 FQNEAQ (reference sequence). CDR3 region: CASSWGHTDTQYF. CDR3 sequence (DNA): TGTGCCAGCAGCTGGGGACACACAGATACGCAGTATTTT.

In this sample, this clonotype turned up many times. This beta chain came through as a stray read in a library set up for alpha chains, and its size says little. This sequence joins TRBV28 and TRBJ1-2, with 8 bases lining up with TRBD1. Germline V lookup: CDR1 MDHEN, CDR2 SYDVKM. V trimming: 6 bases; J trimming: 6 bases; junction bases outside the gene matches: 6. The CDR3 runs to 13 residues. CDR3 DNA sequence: TGTGCCAGCAGCAAAGGACAGGGCGATGGCTACACCTTC. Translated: CASSKGQGDGYTF.

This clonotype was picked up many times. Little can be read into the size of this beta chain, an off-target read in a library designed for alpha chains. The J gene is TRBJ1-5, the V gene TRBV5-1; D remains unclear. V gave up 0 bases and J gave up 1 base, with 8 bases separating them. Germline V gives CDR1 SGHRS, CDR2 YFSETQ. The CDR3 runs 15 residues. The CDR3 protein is CASSLDGGSNQPQHF. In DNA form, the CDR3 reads TGCGCCAGCAGCTTGGACGGCGGGAGCAATCAGCCCCAGCATTTT.

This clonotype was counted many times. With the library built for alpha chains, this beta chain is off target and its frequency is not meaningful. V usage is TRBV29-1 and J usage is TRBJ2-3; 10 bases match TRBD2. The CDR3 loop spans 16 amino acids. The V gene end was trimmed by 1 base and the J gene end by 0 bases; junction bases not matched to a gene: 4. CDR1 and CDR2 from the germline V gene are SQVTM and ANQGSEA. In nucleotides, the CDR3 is TGCAGCGTTGAAGTACTAGCGGGGACTAGCACAGATACGCAGTATTTT. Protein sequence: CSVEVLAGTSTDTQYF.

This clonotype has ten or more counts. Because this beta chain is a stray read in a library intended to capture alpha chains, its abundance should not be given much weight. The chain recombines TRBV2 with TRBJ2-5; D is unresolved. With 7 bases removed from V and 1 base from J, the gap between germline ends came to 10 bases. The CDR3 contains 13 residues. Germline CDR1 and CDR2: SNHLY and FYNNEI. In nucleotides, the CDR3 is TGTGCCAGCACCTCCCATGCCCAAGAGACCCAGTACTTC. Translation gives CASTSHAQETQYF.

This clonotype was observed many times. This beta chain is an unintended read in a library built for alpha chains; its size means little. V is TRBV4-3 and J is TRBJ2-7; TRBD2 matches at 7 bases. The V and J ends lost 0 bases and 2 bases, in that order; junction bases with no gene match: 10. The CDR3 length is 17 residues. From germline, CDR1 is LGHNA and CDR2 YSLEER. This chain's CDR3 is CASSQEHTSAYPYEQYF. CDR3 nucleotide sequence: TGCGCCAGCAGCCAAGAGCACACTAGCGCCTACCCCTACGAGCAGTACTTC.